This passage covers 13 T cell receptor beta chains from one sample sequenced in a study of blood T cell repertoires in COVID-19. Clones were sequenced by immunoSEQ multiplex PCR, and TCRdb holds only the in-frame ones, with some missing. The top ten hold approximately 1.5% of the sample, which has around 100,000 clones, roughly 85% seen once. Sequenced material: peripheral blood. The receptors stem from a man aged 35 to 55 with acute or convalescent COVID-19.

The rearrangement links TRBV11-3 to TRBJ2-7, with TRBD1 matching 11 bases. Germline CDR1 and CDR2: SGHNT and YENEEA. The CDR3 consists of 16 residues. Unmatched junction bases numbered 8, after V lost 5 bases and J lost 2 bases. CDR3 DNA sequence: TGTGCCAGCAGCCCATCATCGGGACAGGGGGCCTACGAGCAGTACTTC. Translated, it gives CASSPSSGQGAYEQYF.

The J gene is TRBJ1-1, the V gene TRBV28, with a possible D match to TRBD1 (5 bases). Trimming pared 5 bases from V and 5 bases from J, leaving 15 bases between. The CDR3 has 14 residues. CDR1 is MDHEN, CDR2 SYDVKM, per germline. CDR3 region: CASSESGEGTEAFF. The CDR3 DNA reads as TGTGCCAGCAGTGAATCGGGGGAGGGGACTGAAGCTTTCTTT. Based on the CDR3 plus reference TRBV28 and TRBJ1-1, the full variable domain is DVKVTQSSRYLVKRTGEKVFLECVQDMDHENMFWYRQDPGLGLRLIYFSYDVKMKEKGDIPEGYSVSREKKERFSLILESASTNQTSMYLCASSESGEGTEAFFGQGTRLTVV.

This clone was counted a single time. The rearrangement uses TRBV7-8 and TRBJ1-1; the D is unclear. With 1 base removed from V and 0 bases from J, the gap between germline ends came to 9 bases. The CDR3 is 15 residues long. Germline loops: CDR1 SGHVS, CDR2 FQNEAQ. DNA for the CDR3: TGTGCCAGCAGCTTAGTCGCAGGAATGAACACTGAAGCTTTCTTT. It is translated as CASSLVAGMNTEAFF.

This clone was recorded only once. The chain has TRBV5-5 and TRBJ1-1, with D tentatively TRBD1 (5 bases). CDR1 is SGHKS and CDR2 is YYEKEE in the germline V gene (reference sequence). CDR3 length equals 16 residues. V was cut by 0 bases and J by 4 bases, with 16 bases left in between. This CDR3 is CASSLGTGVLGTEAFF. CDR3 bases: TGTGCCAGCAGCTTGGGCACGGGGGTGCTAGGCACTGAAGCTTTCTTT.

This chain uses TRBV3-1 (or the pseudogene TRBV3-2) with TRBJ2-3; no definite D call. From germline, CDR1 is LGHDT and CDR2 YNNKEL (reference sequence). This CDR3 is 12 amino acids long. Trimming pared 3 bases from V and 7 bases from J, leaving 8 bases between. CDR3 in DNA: TGTGCCAGCAGCCAGACAATGCATACGCAGTATTTT. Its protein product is CASSQTMHTQYF.

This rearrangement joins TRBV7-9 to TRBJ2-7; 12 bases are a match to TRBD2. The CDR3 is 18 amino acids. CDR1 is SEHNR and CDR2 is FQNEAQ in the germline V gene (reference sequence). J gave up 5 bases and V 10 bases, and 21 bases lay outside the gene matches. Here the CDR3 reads CANDAWLAGGHWYDEQYF. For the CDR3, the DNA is TGTGCCAACGACGCCTGGCTAGCGGGAGGGCACTGGTACGACGAGCAGTACTTC.

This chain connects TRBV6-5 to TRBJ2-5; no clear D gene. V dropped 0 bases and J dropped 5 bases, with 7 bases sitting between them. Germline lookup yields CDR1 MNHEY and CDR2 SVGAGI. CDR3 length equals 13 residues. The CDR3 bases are TGTGCCAGCAGTTACTCACCCCGGGAGACCCAGTACTTC. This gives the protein CASSYSPRETQYF.

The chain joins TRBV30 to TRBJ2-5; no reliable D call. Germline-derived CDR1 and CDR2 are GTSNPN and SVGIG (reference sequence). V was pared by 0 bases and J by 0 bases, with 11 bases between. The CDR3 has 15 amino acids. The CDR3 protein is CAWSVIGLDQETQYF. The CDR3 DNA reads TGTGCCTGGAGTGTAATAGGCCTAGACCAAGAGACCCAGTACTTC.

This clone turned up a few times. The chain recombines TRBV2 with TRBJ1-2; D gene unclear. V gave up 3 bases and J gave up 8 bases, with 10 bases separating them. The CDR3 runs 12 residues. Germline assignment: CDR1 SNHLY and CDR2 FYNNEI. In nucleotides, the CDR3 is TGTGCCAGCAGTGATCCCCTAGCAGGCTACACCTTC. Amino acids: CASSDPLAGYTF.

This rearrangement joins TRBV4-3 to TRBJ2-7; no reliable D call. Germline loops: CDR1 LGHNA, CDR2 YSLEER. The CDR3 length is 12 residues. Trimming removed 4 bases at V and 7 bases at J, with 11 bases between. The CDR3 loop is CASSLFDGEQYF. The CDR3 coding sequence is TGCGCCAGCAGCCTCTTCGACGGGGAGCAGTACTTC.

The CDR3 DNA follows: TGTGCCAGCAGCTTAGTGTCAGCGGCGCAGTATTTT. Its protein is CASSLVSAAQYF. The V call is TRBV11-2, the J call TRBJ2-3; D is possibly TRBD2 (5 bases). V was trimmed by 1 base and J by 10 bases, leaving 9 bases between them. CDR3 length: 12 residues. In germline, CDR1 is SGHAT, CDR2 FQNNGV. Complete variable domain (other parts from reference TRBV11-2 and TRBJ2-3): EAGVAQSPRYKIIEKRQSVAFWCNPISGHATLYWYQQILGQGPKLLIQFQNNGVVDDSQLPKDRFSAERLKGVDSTLKIQPAKLEDSAVYLCASSLVSAAQYFGPGTRLTVL.

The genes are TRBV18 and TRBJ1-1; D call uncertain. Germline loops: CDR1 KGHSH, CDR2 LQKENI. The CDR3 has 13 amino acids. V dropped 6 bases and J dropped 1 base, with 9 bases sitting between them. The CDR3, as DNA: TGTGCCAGCTCGTCCTCAGAGAACACTGAAGCTTTCTTT. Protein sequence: CASSSSENTEAFF. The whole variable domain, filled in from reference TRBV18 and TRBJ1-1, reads NAGVMQNPRHLVRRRGQEARLRCSPMKGHSHVYWYRQLPEEGLKFMVYLQKENIIDESGMPKERFSAEFPKEGPSILRIQQVVRGDSAAYFCASSSSENTEAFFGQGTRLTVV.

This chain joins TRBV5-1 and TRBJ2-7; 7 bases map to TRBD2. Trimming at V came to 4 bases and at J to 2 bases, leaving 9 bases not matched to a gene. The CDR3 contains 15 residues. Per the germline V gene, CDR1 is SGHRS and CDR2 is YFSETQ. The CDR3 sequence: CASSESGVAAYEQYF. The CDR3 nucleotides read TGCGCCAGCAGCGAGAGCGGGGTAGCGGCCTACGAGCAGTACTTC.